Listed below are T cell receptor beta chains from one sample, sequenced in a study of blood T cell repertoires in COVID-19. Profiled with immunoSEQ multiplex PCR; TCRdb holds only in-frame clones, not every one. Of 200,000 to 300,000 clones listed, 86% are singletons. The specimen was peripheral blood. The receptors were gathered from a man aged 25-40 years with active or convalescent COVID-19. The CDR3 runs from the conserved cysteine through the conserved F or W. The D gene is left open where the match is weak. The size field is filled for only some rows; it gives once, few, many or a size class.

CDR3aa | CDR3nt | d_gene | v_gene | abundance | j_gene | len
CASSTTKTSHNEQFF | TGTGCCAGTAGTACGACAAAAACGTCTCACAATGAGCAGTTCTTC | - | TRBV19 | - | TRBJ2-1 | 15
CAISPRQALSYEQYF | TGTGCCATCAGCCCTCGACAGGCCCTCTCCTACGAGCAGTACTTC | - | TRBV10-3 | - | TRBJ2-7 | 15
CASSPNTPSGGYNEQFF | TGTGCCAGCAGTCCGAACACTCCTAGCGGGGGATACAATGAGCAGTTCTTC | TRBD2 | TRBV27 | - | TRBJ2-1 | 17
CASSYFDRGRGEQYF | TGTGCCAGCAGTTACTTCGACAGGGGGCGAGGCGAGCAGTACTTC | TRBD1 | TRBV6-2/TRBV6-3 | - | TRBJ2-7 | 15
CASSYQSGSFGEKLFF | TGTGCCAGCAGTTACCAATCAGGGTCCTTTGGTGAAAAACTGTTTTTT | - | TRBV6-5 | - | TRBJ1-4 | 16
CASNDFARGYTF | TGTGCCAGCAACGACTTTGCGCGTGGCTACACCTTC | - | TRBV6-5 | once | TRBJ1-2 | 12
CAWSAPDRRAEAFF | TGTGCCTGGAGTGCCCCGGACAGGCGCGCTGAAGCTTTCTTT | TRBD1 | TRBV30 | - | TRBJ1-1 | 14
CASSYSTDSFNEQFF | TGTGCCAGCAGTTACTCTACGGACAGCTTCAATGAGCAGTTCTTC | - | TRBV6-5 | - | TRBJ2-1 | 15
CASSERQGVGYGYTF | TGTGCCAGCAGTGAAAGACAGGGGGTCGGCTATGGCTACACCTTC | TRBD1 | TRBV2 | - | TRBJ1-2 | 15
CASSSDSYTGELFF | TGTGCCAGCAGTTCAGACAGCTACACCGGGGAGCTGTTTTTT | - | TRBV27 | - | TRBJ2-2 | 14
CASSPTGHRGGTQYF | TGTGCCAGCAGCCCTACCGGTCACAGGGGGGGTACGCAGTATTTT | - | TRBV7-6 | - | TRBJ2-3 | 15
CASTQGTGAGNTIYF | TGTGCCAGCACTCAAGGGACAGGGGCTGGAAACACCATATATTTT | TRBD1 | TRBV6-5 | - | TRBJ1-3 | 15
CASSRMGGGSTDTQYF | TGCGCCAGCAGCAGGATGGGCGGGGGGAGCACAGATACGCAGTATTTT | TRBD2 | TRBV5-1 | - | TRBJ2-3 | 16
CASGIAGLTDTQYF | TGCGCCAGCGGGATAGCGGGGCTCACAGATACGCAGTATTTT | TRBD2 | TRBV5-1 | - | TRBJ2-3 | 14
CATSSEDRTNEKLFF | TGTGCCACCAGCAGTGAGGACAGAACGAATGAAAAACTGTTTTTT | - | TRBV15 | - | TRBJ1-4 | 15
CASSEMGQGNTEAFF | TGTGCCAGCAGTGAAATGGGACAGGGGAACACTGAAGCTTTCTTT | TRBD1 | TRBV25-1 | - | TRBJ1-1 | 15
CASSHLRGGNDEQFF | TGTGCCAGCAGTCACCTCCGAGGAGGGAACGATGAGCAGTTCTTC | - | TRBV6-5 | - | TRBJ2-1 | 15
CASSPGQGATGELFF | TGTGCCAGCAGTCCAGGACAGGGTGCCACCGGGGAGCTGTTTTTT | TRBD1 | TRBV6-6 | once | TRBJ2-2 | 15
CASSPRLAGGPVDTQYF | TGTGCCAGCAGCCCCAGACTAGCGGGGGGGCCAGTAGATACGCAGTATTTT | TRBD2 | TRBV9 | - | TRBJ2-3 | 17
CAWSVSGRGNQPQHF | TGTGCCTGGAGTGTATCTGGCAGGGGGAACCAGCCCCAGCATTTT | TRBD1 | TRBV30 | - | TRBJ1-5 | 15
CASSLARGWIDLNTEAFF | TGTGCCAGCAGCTTAGCCCGGGGGTGGATCGACCTGAACACTGAAGCTTTCTTT | - | TRBV11-2 | - | TRBJ1-1 | 18
CASRNRQAGEQYF | TGTGCCAGCAGGAACAGACAGGCAGGGGAGCAGTACTTC | - | TRBV3-1/TRBV3-2 | - | TRBJ2-7 | 13
CASSLRDRNSPLHF | TGTGCCAGCAGCTTAAGGGACAGAAATTCACCCCTCCACTTT | TRBD1 | TRBV7-3 | - | TRBJ1-6 | 14
CASSLDRYYEQYF | TGTGCCAGCAGCTTAGACAGGTACTACGAGCAGTACTTC | - | TRBV5-6 | - | TRBJ2-7 | 13
CASSLGRGTNEKLFF | TGTGCCAGCAGTTTAGGCAGGGGTACTAATGAAAAACTGTTTTTT | - | TRBV28 | - | TRBJ1-4 | 15
CASSQIRANEQFF | TGTGCCAGCAGCCAAATCAGGGCGAATGAGCAGTTCTTC | - | TRBV3-1/TRBV3-2 | - | TRBJ2-1 | 13
CASSSSGGSTDTQYF | TGTGCCAGCAGTTCTAGCGGGGGGTCCACAGATACGCAGTATTTT | TRBD2 | TRBV6-4 | - | TRBJ2-3 | 15
CASSVAAGNTEAFF | TGTGCCAGCAGCGTAGCAGCAGGGAACACTGAAGCTTTCTTT | - | TRBV9 | - | TRBJ1-1 | 14
CASRPSGRNLKGKLFF | TGTGCCAGTAGGCCTTCGGGTAGGAACTTAAAGGGGAAACTGTTTTTT | - | TRBV19 | - | TRBJ1-4 | 16
CASSMLQGYTEAFF | TGTGCCAGTAGTATGCTTCAGGGGTACACTGAAGCTTTCTTT | - | TRBV19 | - | TRBJ1-1 | 14
CASRISGGDNEQYF | TGTGCCAGCCGGATTAGCGGGGGGGATAACGAGCAGTACTTC | TRBD2 | TRBV27 | - | TRBJ2-7 | 14
CASSLTGGRNTEAFF | TGCGCCAGCAGCCTGACAGGCGGACGGAACACTGAAGCTTTCTTT | - | TRBV5-1 | - | TRBJ1-1 | 15
CASSPANKRGREQYF | TGTGCCAGCAGTCCCGCCAATAAGAGGGGGCGTGAGCAGTACTTC | TRBD1 | TRBV27 | once | TRBJ2-7 | 15
CASSSVGTGSTYGYTF | TGTGCCAGCAGCTCCGTAGGGACAGGGTCGACCTATGGCTACACCTTC | TRBD1 | TRBV5-6 | - | TRBJ1-2 | 16
CASSLVTIETQYF | TGTGCCAGCAGCTTGGTGACAATAGAGACCCAGTACTTC | - | TRBV5-5 | - | TRBJ2-5 | 13
CARDRLRSGANVLTF | TGTGCCAGGGACAGACTACGATCTGGGGCCAACGTCCTGACTTTC | - | TRBV7-9 | - | TRBJ2-6 | 15
CASSPGQTNYGYTF | TGTGCCAGCAGCCCGGGACAGACTAACTATGGCTACACCTTC | TRBD1 | TRBV28 | - | TRBJ1-2 | 14
CSGGQATDTQYF | TGCAGCGGTGGACAGGCGACAGATACGCAGTATTTT | TRBD1 | TRBV29-1 | - | TRBJ2-3 | 12
CASRRTSGSSTDTQYF | TGTGCCAGCAGACGCACTAGCGGTTCGAGCACAGATACGCAGTATTTT | TRBD2 | TRBV4-2 | - | TRBJ2-3 | 16
CASRMALGELFF | TGTGCCAGCAGGATGGCTCTCGGGGAGCTGTTTTTT | - | TRBV12-3/TRBV12-4 | - | TRBJ2-2 | 12
CASGLGTNMNTEAFF | TGTGCTAGTGGTTTGGGGACTAACATGAACACTGAAGCTTTCTTT | - | TRBV12-5 | - | TRBJ1-1 | 15
CASGMTGRTHEQYF | TGTGCTAGTGGTATGACAGGGAGGACCCACGAGCAGTACTTC | - | TRBV12-5 | - | TRBJ2-7 | 14
CASSATGTAVYGYTF | TGCGCCAGCAGCGCCACTGGGACAGCTGTATATGGCTACACCTTC | TRBD1 | TRBV4-1 | - | TRBJ1-2 | 15
CASSQADRGQYNEQFF | TGCGCCAGCAGCCAGGCTGACAGGGGGCAATACAATGAGCAGTTCTTC | TRBD1 | TRBV4-1 | - | TRBJ2-1 | 16
CASSSIDNEQFF | TGTGCCAGCAGTTCGATAGACAATGAGCAGTTCTTC | - | TRBV12-3/TRBV12-4 | - | TRBJ2-1 | 12
CASRDRATEAFF | TGTGCCAGCCGGGACAGGGCTACTGAAGCTTTCTTT | TRBD1 | TRBV19 | - | TRBJ1-1 | 12
CASTKPGVTDTQYF | TGTGCCAGCACAAAGCCGGGGGTCACAGATACGCAGTATTTT | - | TRBV7-8 | - | TRBJ2-3 | 14
CASSLENGRGTIYF | TGTGCCAGCAGCCTGGAGAACGGCCGGGGCACCATATATTTT | - | TRBV6-4 | - | TRBJ1-3 | 14
CASSYTGPSNQPQHF | TGTGCCAGCAGTTATACAGGCCCTAGCAATCAGCCCCAGCATTTT | - | TRBV2 | - | TRBJ1-5 | 15
CASSHENSYEQYF | TGTGCCAGCAGTCACGAGAACTCCTACGAGCAGTACTTC | - | TRBV6-5 | once | TRBJ2-7 | 13
CASSQEGTLFSGNTIYF | TGCGCCAGCAGCCAAGAAGGGACACTCTTCTCTGGAAACACCATATATTTT | - | TRBV4-1 | - | TRBJ1-3 | 17
CASRLETTGNQPQHF | TGTGCCAGCAGACTAGAGACAACAGGGAACCAGCCCCAGCATTTT | - | TRBV2 | - | TRBJ1-5 | 15
CASSLGDRAGEGYTF | TGCGCCAGCAGTCTGGGAGACAGGGCCGGCGAAGGCTACACCTTC | TRBD1 | TRBV5-1 | - | TRBJ1-2 | 15